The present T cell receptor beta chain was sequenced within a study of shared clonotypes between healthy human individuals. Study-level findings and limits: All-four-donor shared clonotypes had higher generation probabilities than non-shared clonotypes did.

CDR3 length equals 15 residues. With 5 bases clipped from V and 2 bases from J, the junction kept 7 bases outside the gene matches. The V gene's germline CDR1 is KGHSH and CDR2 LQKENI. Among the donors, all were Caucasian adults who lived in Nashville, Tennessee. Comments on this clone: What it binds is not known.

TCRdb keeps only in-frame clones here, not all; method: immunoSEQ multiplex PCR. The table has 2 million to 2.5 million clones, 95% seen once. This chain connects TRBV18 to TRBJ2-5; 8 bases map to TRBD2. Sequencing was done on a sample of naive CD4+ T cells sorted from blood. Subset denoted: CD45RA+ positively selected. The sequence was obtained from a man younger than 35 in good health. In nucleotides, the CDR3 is TGTGCCAGCTCAGTCCTAGCGGGCCTGCAAGAGACCCAGTACTTC. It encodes CASSVLAGLQETQYF.